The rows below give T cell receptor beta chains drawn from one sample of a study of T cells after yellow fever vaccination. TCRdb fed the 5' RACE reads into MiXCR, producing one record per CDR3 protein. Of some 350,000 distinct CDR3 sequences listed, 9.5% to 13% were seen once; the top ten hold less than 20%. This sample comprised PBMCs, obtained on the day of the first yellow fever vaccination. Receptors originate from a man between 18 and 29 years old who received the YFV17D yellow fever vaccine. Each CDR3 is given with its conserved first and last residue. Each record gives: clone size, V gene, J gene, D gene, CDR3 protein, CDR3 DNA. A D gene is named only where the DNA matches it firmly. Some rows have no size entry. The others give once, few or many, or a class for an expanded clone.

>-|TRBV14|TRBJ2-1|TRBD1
CASSHLGTGSSREQFF
TGTGCCAGCAGCCACCTCGGGACAGGGTCTTCTCGTGAGCAGTTCTTC
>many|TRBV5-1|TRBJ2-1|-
CASSKDRLDEQFF
TGCGCCAGCAGCAAGGACAGACTTGATGAGCAGTTCTTC
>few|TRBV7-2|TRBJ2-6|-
CASSLGGGANVLTF
TGTGCCAGCAGCTTAGGGGGTGGGGCCAACGTCCTGACTTTC
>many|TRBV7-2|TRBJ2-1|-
CASSLVSGEHNEQFF
TGTGCCAGCAGCTTAGTGTCAGGGGAACACAATGAGCAGTTCTTC
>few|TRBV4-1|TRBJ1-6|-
CASSAGSSYNSPLHF
TGCGCCAGCAGCGCCGGGAGCTCCTATAATTCACCCCTCCACTTT
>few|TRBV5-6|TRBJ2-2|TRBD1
CASSNRQGYTGELFF
TGTGCCAGCAGTAACCGACAGGGATACACCGGGGAGCTGTTTTTT
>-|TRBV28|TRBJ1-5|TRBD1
CASSLRTGGVQPQHF
TGTGCCAGCAGTTTAAGGACAGGGGGCGTTCAGCCCCAGCATTTT
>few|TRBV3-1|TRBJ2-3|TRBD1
CASSQDPTGTGRDTQYF
TGTGCCAGCAGCCAAGATCCCACCGGGACAGGGCGAGATACGCAGTATTTT
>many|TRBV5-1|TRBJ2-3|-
CASSYSGVDTQYF
TGCGCCAGCAGCTATTCTGGGGTGGATACGCAGTATTTT
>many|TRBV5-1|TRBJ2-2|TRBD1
CASSTGQGNTGELFF
TGCGCCAGCAGCACTGGACAGGGAAACACCGGGGAGCTGTTTTTT
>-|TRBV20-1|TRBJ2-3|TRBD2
CSGAGGLSSTDTQYF
TGCAGTGGAGCGGGGGGCCTGTCTAGCACAGATACGCAGTATTTT
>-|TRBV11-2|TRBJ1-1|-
CASSLRRGRAHTEAFF
TGTGCCAGCAGCTTAAGACGTGGCAGGGCGCACACTGAAGCTTTCTTT
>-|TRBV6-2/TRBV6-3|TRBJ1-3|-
CASSGSRNTIYF
TGTGCCAGCAGCGGCAGCCGCAACACCATATATTTT
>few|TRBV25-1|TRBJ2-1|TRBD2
CASSTLGGLAGGQFF
TGTGCCAGCAGCACCCTCGGCGGGCTAGCGGGGGGTCAGTTCTTC
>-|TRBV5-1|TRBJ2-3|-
CASSHRQSTDTQYF
TGCGCCAGCAGCCACCGACAGAGCACAGATACGCAGTATTTT
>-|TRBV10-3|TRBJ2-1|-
CAISGDPSYNEQFF
TGTGCCATCAGCGGTGATCCGTCCTACAATGAGCAGTTCTTC
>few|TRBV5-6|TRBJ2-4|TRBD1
CASSRRTGEAKNIQYF
TGTGCCAGCAGCCGCCGGACAGGAGAAGCCAAAAACATTCAGTACTTC
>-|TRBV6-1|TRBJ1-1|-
CAILGGGTEAFF
TGTGCCATCTTGGGGGGGGGAACTGAAGCTTTCTTT
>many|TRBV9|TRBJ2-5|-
CASSVAFGGIQETQYF
TGTGCCAGCAGCGTAGCTTTCGGGGGTATCCAAGAGACCCAGTACTTC
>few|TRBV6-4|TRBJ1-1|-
CASSDPENTEAFF
TGTGCCAGCAGTGACCCCGAAAACACTGAAGCTTTCTTT
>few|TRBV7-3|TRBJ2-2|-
CASRPGRTGELFF
TGTGCCAGCCGTCCAGGACGGACCGGGGAGCTGTTTTTT
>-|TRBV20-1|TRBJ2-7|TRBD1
CSASRDRQGEQYF
TGCAGTGCTTCCAGGGACAGGCAAGGCGAGCAGTACTTC
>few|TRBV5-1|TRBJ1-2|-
CASSLSGGDGYTF
TGCGCCAGCAGCTTATCAGGAGGGGATGGCTACACCTTC
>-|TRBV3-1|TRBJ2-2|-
CASSRTEGTGELFF
TGTGCCAGCAGCCGGACTGAAGGCACCGGGGAGCTGTTTTTT
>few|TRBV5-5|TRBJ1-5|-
CASSLARHSNQPQHF
TGTGCCAGCAGCTTGGCTAGGCACAGCAATCAGCCCCAGCATTTT
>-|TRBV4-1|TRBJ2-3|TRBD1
CASSQAYRGRADTQYF
TGCGCCAGCAGCCAAGCCTACAGGGGGCGTGCCGATACGCAGTATTTT
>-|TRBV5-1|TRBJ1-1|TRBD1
CASSDPGQGTEAFF
TGCGCCAGCAGCGACCCGGGACAGGGGACTGAAGCTTTCTTT
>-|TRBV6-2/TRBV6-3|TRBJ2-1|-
CASSYRVNEQFF
TGTGCCAGCAGTTATCGGGTGAATGAGCAGTTCTTC
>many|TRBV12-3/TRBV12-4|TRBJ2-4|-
CASSSINGAKNIQYF
TGTGCCAGCAGTTCTATAAACGGTGCCAAAAACATTCAGTACTTC
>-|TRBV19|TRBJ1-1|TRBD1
CASSLSGTGGSRPEAFF
TGTGCCAGTAGTCTTTCCGGGACAGGGGGCTCGAGGCCTGAAGCTTTCTTT
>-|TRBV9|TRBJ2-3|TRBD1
CASSAMTGGFGTDTQYF
TGTGCCAGCAGCGCGATGACAGGGGGGTTCGGAACAGATACGCAGTATTTT
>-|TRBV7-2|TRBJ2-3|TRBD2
CASSRSGSFWDTQYF
TGTGCCAGCAGCCGTAGCGGGTCTTTCTGGGATACGCAGTATTTT
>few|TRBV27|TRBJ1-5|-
CASSLYGESQPQHF
TGTGCCAGCAGTTTATATGGGGAAAGTCAGCCCCAGCATTTT
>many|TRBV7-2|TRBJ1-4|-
CASSFRETNEKLFF
TGTGCCAGCAGCTTTAGAGAGACTAATGAAAAACTGTTTTTT
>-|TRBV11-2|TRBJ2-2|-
CASRGTGQTSNTGELFF
TGTGCCAGCCGGGGAACAGGGCAAACTTCGAACACCGGGGAGCTGTTTTTT
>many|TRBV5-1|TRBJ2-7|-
CASSLVSPHYEQYF
TGCGCCAGCAGCTTGGTGTCGCCCCACTACGAGCAGTACTTC
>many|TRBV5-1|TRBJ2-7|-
CASSLGGGSSTTIMPYEQYF
TGCGCCAGCAGCTTGGGAGGTGGCAGTTCGACAACAATTATGCCCTACGAGCAGTACTTC